These 26 T cell receptor beta chains were all obtained from the same sample, sequenced in a study of Graves' ophthalmopathy and Graves' hyperthyroidism. The sequenced template was RNA, covering the TCR beta CDR3 region. An opening RT-PCR round employed HTBI primers and preceded a second-round multiplex PCR. TCRdb reprocessed the multiplex PCR reads with MiXCR, giving one entry per CDR3 protein. Among more than 300,000 distinct CDR3 sequences listed, 15% to 20% were seen once. What was sequenced was peripheral blood. The receptors stem from an adult woman with stable Graves' hyperthyroidism.

This clonotype came up many times. This rearrangement joins TRBV6-5 to TRBJ1-5; TRBD1 is a possible D gene (6 bases). The CDR3 has 19 amino acids. V dropped 6 bases and J dropped 5 bases, with 29 bases sitting between them. Per the germline V gene, CDR1 is MNHEY and CDR2 is SVGAGI. The CDR3 coding sequence is TGTGCCAGCAGCCACGACCTACGGAAACAGGGTAGGAATCATCAGCCCCAGCATTTT. It encodes CASSHDLRKQGRNHQPQHF.

This clonotype has a count of ten or more. The CDR3 sequence is CAPWGTGGKYEQYF. The CDR3 region has the DNA TGTGCCCCTTGGGGGACAGGGGGCAAATACGAGCAGTACTTC. V and J are TRBV6-2 or TRBV6-3 and TRBJ2-7, with TRBD1 identical over 12 bases. The J segment lost 4 bases and the V segment lost 11 bases, leaving 9 bases of the junction unmatched. The germline CDR1 and CDR2 sequences are MNHEY and SVGEGT. This CDR3 comprises 14 residues.

This clonotype was observed at least ten times. CDR3 nucleotides: TGCGCCAGCAGCCAAGAAACTAGCGGTTACGAGCAGTACTTC. Amino acid sequence: CASSQETSGYEQYF. The rearrangement links TRBV4-1 to TRBJ2-7; TRBD2 matches at 8 bases. Germline lookup yields CDR1 MGHRA and CDR2 YSYEKL. V shed 0 bases, J shed 4 bases, and the junction held 2 bases outside the gene matches. The CDR3 is made up of 14 amino acids.

Ten or more counts support this clonotype. The rearrangement links TRBV6-2 or TRBV6-3 to TRBJ1-1; possible D gene TRBD1, 6 bases. CDR3 length: 13 residues. The germline gives CDR1 MNHEY, CDR2 SVGEGT. The V end was cut by 6 bases, the J end by 11 bases, with 19 bases between. CDR3 nucleotide sequence: TGTGCCAGCAGACCGCAGGGGATGAGTAAGGCTTTCTTT. Residues: CASRPQGMSKAFF.

In this sample, this clonotype turned up a few times. This chain links TRBV18 with TRBJ1-6, with no clear D. V was trimmed by 5 bases and J by 8 bases, leaving 16 bases between them. Germline loops: CDR1 KGHSH, CDR2 LQKENI. CDR3 length equals 15 residues. Here the CDR3 reads CASSNLPRTDSPLHF. CDR3 nucleotides: TGTGCCAGCTCAAACCTCCCCCGGACTGATTCACCCCTCCACTTT.

This clonotype appeared a few times. The V gene is TRBV11-1, the J gene TRBJ1-1; D possibly corresponds to TRBD1 (5 bases). V was shortened by 4 bases and J by 14 bases, with 29 bases between the two germline ends. CDR3 length: 16 amino acids. Germline V lookup: CDR1 SGHAT, CDR2 FQDESV (reference sequence). CDR3 region: CASSSRGTDEPMKLFF. CDR3 sequence (DNA): TGTGCCAGCAGCTCCCGCGGGACGGATGAACCTATGAAGCTCTTCTTT.

This chain uses TRBV19 with TRBJ1-1; 8 bases map to TRBD1. The CDR3 contains 14 residues. Germline V gene data show CDR1 as LNHDA and CDR2 as SQIVND (reference sequence). J gave up 6 bases and V 5 bases, and 8 bases lay outside the gene matches. Written as DNA, the CDR3 is TGTGCCAGTAGTCCGTTCAGGGGGCCGGCTGAAGCTTTCTTT. Amino acid sequence: CASSPFRGPAEAFF.

Points on this clonotype: A much larger clonotype is one base distant, so this may be a read error. This rearrangement joins TRBV6-2 or TRBV6-3 to TRBJ2-7; D unclear. The germline V and J ends were trimmed by 2 bases and 3 bases, with 11 bases remaining between them. Looked up from germline, CDR1 is MNHEY and CDR2 is SVGEGT. The CDR3 extends over 14 amino acids. The CDR3 DNA reads TGTGCCAGCAGTTACAAGGCAGGCTACTACGAGCAGTACTTC. It encodes CASSYKAGYYEQYF.

This clonotype came up many times. The genes are TRBV12-3 or TRBV12-4 and TRBJ2-7; TRBD2 aligns across 9 bases. Trimming removed 5 bases from V and 1 base from J; junction bases left unmatched: 6. The CDR3 covers 15 residues. CDR3 sequence reads: CASSVGTSRSYEQYF. CDR3 in DNA: TGTGCCAGCAGTGTCGGGACTAGCCGATCCTACGAGCAGTACTTC.

This clonotype was found many times. The J gene is TRBJ2-5, the V gene TRBV6-1; D gene unclear. The germline gives CDR1 MNHNS, CDR2 SASEGT. This CDR3 region has 13 residues. Trimming pared 4 bases from V and 2 bases from J, leaving 8 bases between. The CDR3 DNA reads as TGTGCCAGCAGTGCGACAATACAAGAGACCCAGTACTTC. It yields the protein CASSATIQETQYF.

This clonotype was observed many times. The J gene is TRBJ2-7, the V gene TRBV28, with a tentative D call TRBD2 (5 bases). Germline CDR1 is MDHEN and CDR2 is SYDVKM. V lost 5 bases, J lost 0 bases, and 17 bases lay in between. The CDR3 has 16 residues. CDR3 protein: CASSPRGRAHSYEQYF. The CDR3 region has the DNA TGTGCCAGCAGTCCCCGGGGTCGCGCCCACTCCTACGAGCAGTACTTC.

Many counts were recorded for this clonotype. The genes are TRBV11-2 and TRBJ2-2; D might be TRBD1 (6 bases). Per germline, CDR1 SGHAT and CDR2 FQNNGV. V shed 7 bases and J shed 0 bases, with 18 bases lying between them. CDR3 length: 17 residues. This CDR3 is CASNNWAGASNTGELFF. The DNA of the CDR3 is TGTGCCAGCAACAACTGGGCAGGGGCGTCGAACACCGGGGAGCTGTTTTTT.

This clonotype was observed at least ten times. This rearrangement joins TRBV20-1 to TRBJ2-2; no definite D call. Germline CDR1 and CDR2: DFQATT and SNEGSKA (reference sequence). Trimming pared 0 bases from V and 2 bases from J, leaving 1 base between. The CDR3 totals 12 residues. Here the CDR3 reads CSARDNTGELFF. DNA for the CDR3: TGCAGTGCTAGAGATAACACCGGGGAGCTGTTTTTT.

This clonotype was recorded many times. V is TRBV6-2 or TRBV6-3 and J is TRBJ2-4; D is perhaps TRBD2 (6 bases). The CDR3 spans 16 residues. V shed 4 bases and J shed 0 bases, with 13 bases lying between them. Germline V gives CDR1 MNHEY, CDR2 SVGEGT. CDR3 sequence: CASSFSAGLAKNIQYF. The DNA of the CDR3 is TGTGCCAGCAGTTTTTCAGCGGGTCTAGCCAAAAACATTCAGTACTTC.

This clonotype was seen ten or more times. This sequence joins TRBV28 and TRBJ2-5; 14 bases are shared with TRBD2. With 6 bases clipped from V and 1 base from J, the junction kept 10 bases outside the gene matches. This CDR3 is built from 18 residues. In germline, CDR1 is MDHEN, CDR2 SYDVKM. The CDR3 reads CASSTDRGLAGAQETQYF. The DNA for the CDR3 is TGTGCCAGCAGCACGGACAGGGGACTAGCGGGGGCCCAAGAGACCCAGTACTTC.

The gene calls are TRBV20-1 and TRBJ2-7; TRBD1 aligns across 11 bases. This CDR3 comprises 10 residues. Germline CDR1 and CDR2: DFQATT and SNEGSKA (reference sequence). The CDR3: CGTGGGEQYF. CDR3 coding DNA: TGCGGGACAGGGGGAGGCGAGCAGTACTTC.

There are a few counts of this clonotype. The CDR3 reads CASSQDLGWSTDGNTIYF. The CDR3 nucleotides are TGCGCCAGCAGCCAAGATCTAGGTTGGTCGACAGATGGAAACACCATATATTTT. J is TRBJ1-3 and V is TRBV4-1, with D perhaps TRBD1 (5 bases). Germline CDR1 and CDR2: MGHRA and YSYEKL. The CDR3 is made up of 18 amino acids. Trimming shortened V by 0 bases and J by 3 bases, and 18 bases separated the two germline ends.

The V gene is TRBV6-2 or TRBV6-3, the J gene TRBJ2-5, with D hard to call. Germline loops: CDR1 MNHEY, CDR2 SVGEGT. The CDR3 covers 11 residues. V lost 5 bases, J lost 7 bases, and 8 bases lay in between. The DNA of the CDR3 is TGTGCCAGCAGTCGCCTTTGGACCCAGTACTTC. It specifies CASSRLWTQYF.

This clonotype was detected many times. V and J are TRBV29-1 and TRBJ1-1; D unclear. The CDR3 has 11 residues. CDR1 is SQVTM, CDR2 ANQGSEA, per germline. V was pared by 5 bases and J by 1 base, with 5 bases between. CDR3 nucleotide sequence: TGCAGCGTTCACCGGAACACTGAAGCTTTCTTT. Its protein product is CSVHRNTEAFF.

The table lists this clonotype with a few counts. The chain couples TRBV6-4 to TRBJ2-2, with 8 bases that match TRBD1. The germline gives CDR1 MRHNA, CDR2 SNTAGT. CDR3 length equals 16 residues. V trimming: 8 bases; J trimming: 0 bases; junction bases outside the gene matches: 8. The CDR3 sequence is CASGRQGPSNTGELFF. The CDR3 region has the DNA TGTGCCAGCGGCCGACAGGGGCCCTCGAACACCGGGGAGCTGTTTTTT.

The chain recombines TRBV20-1 with TRBJ2-7; D tentatively reads TRBD1 or TRBD2 (5 bases each). Germline V lookup: CDR1 DFQATT, CDR2 SNEGSKA (reference sequence). V was clipped by 1 base and J by 2 bases, with 12 bases between them. The CDR3 is 14 residues long. CDR3 in DNA: TGCAGTGCTAGAGTTGGGGACGTTCCCTACGAGCAGTACTTC. It is translated as CSARVGDVPYEQYF.

There are many counts of this clonotype. V gene TRBV6-5 combines with J gene TRBJ1-2; D unresolved. The germline CDR1 and CDR2 sequences are MNHEY and SVGAGI. V was trimmed by 2 bases and J by 4 bases, leaving 8 bases between them. The CDR3 sequence is 13 residues long. This CDR3 reads CASSYRSGYGYTF. The CDR3 DNA reads TGTGCCAGCAGTTACAGGTCAGGCTATGGCTACACCTTC.

This clonotype was seen ten or more times. The J gene is TRBJ1-1, the V gene TRBV9; the D is unclear. Germline lookup yields CDR1 SGDLS and CDR2 YYNGEE. Trimming stripped 4 bases from V and 4 bases from J, with 14 bases between. This CDR3 contains 14 residues. Written as DNA, the CDR3 is TGTGCCAGCAGCCCCGAGGCGCCCTTCACTGAAGCTTTCTTT. It specifies CASSPEAPFTEAFF. Using reference TRBV9 and TRBJ1-1 for the parts outside the CDR3, the full variable domain is DSGVTQTPKHLITATGQRVTLRCSPRSGDLSVYWYQQSLDQGLQFLIQYYNGEERAKGNILERFSAQQFPDLHSELNLSSLELGDSALYFCASSPEAPFTEAFFGQGTRLTVV.

The chain is built from TRBV10-3 and TRBJ1-1; possibly TRBD1 for D (5 bases). The V end was cut by 3 bases, the J end by 1 base, with 6 bases between. Germline V gene sequence: CDR1 ENHRY, CDR2 SYGVKD. This CDR3 region has 13 residues. The CDR3 is CAISDQGNTEAFF. CDR3 bases: TGTGCCATCAGTGATCAGGGGAACACTGAAGCTTTCTTT.

This clonotype was recorded at least ten times. The chain uses TRBV18 and TRBJ1-1, with D perhaps matching TRBD1 (5 bases). The CDR3 contains 16 residues. CDR1 and CDR2 (germline): KGHSH, LQKENI. Trimming shortened V by 1 base and J by 5 bases, and 17 bases separated the two germline ends. The CDR3 DNA sequence: TGTGCCAGCTCACCACGCCAGGGAATCAGTACGACTGAAGCTTTCTTT. Protein product: CASSPRQGISTTEAFF.

This clonotype was seen a single time. The V call is TRBV6-4, the J call TRBJ2-5; 9 nucleotides match TRBD2. Germline V gene data show CDR1 as MRHNA and CDR2 as SNTAGT. The CDR3 has 15 residues. V shed 3 bases, J shed 1 base, and the junction held 3 bases outside the gene matches. The CDR3 protein is CASSETAGGQETQYF. In DNA, the CDR3 is TGTGCCAGCAGTGAAACAGCGGGGGGCCAAGAGACCCAGTACTTC.